Each of the 32 T cell receptor beta chains below was sequenced from the same sample in a study of cytomegalovirus exposure and HLA in healthy donors. The PCR employed 60 Vbeta primers together with 13 Jbeta primers. Here immunoSEQ multiplex PCR was the method, and the copy in TCRdb shows in-frame clones only, minus some. The sample holds over 35,000 clones, 50% to 75% seen once. Sequences were obtained from PBMCs. These TCRs come from a human donor in good health.

This chain connects TRBV5-1 to TRBJ2-5; 7 nucleotides line up with TRBD1. This CDR3 has 15 residues. The germline CDR1 and CDR2 sequences are SGHRS and YFSETQ. With V trimmed by 1 base and J by 1 base, 4 bases remained unmatched. CDR3 DNA: TGCGCCAGCAGCTTGCAAGGACAGGCCCAAGAGACCCAGTACTTC. This translates into CASSLQGQAQETQYF.

V usage is TRBV4-2 and J usage is TRBJ1-5, with TRBD1 matching 8 bases. V lost 0 bases to trimming and J lost 6 bases; unmatched junction nucleotides: 13. Germline V gene sequence: CDR1 LGHNA, CDR2 YNFKEQ. The CDR3 length is 18 residues. The CDR3 reads CASSQDPSPGQGGQPQHF. CDR3 DNA sequence: TGTGCCAGCAGCCAAGATCCTAGCCCCGGACAGGGCGGTCAGCCCCAGCATTTT.

The table lists this clone with a few counts. This chain joins TRBV5-6 and TRBJ2-7; perhaps TRBD1 as D (7 bases). The V end was cut by 4 bases, the J end by 9 bases, with 17 bases between. Germline lookup yields CDR1 SGHDT and CDR2 YYEEEE. This CDR3 comprises 13 residues. The CDR3 spells CASSQGGPQWQYF. The CDR3 region has the DNA TGTGCCAGCAGCCAGGGGGGACCCCAGTGGCAGTACTTC.

The chain is built from TRBV19 and TRBJ2-7; 13 bases fit TRBD2. The germline V gene encodes CDR1 LNHDA and CDR2 SQIVND (reference sequence). This CDR3 has 19 amino acids. Trimming took 6 bases from V and 2 from J; bases not matched to a gene: 16. CDR3 residues: CASSQLAGGRQQTPYEQYF. The CDR3 DNA is TGTGCCAGTAGCCAACTAGCGGGGGGGCGACAACAGACCCCCTACGAGCAGTACTTC.

This clone was counted a few times. This chain joins TRBV7-2 and TRBJ1-5; possible D gene TRBD1, 6 bases. This CDR3 has 15 residues. With 5 bases removed from V and 5 bases from J, the gap between germline ends came to 16 bases. Germline CDR1 SGHTA, CDR2 FQGNSA. In DNA, the CDR3 is TGTGCCAGCAGCCTGGACAGCAGATTAGATCAGCCCCAGCATTTT. Encoded protein: CASSLDSRLDQPQHF.

This clone showed up just a few times. The J gene is TRBJ1-6, the V gene TRBV5-1; D remains unclear. The germline CDR1 and CDR2 sequences are SGHRS and YFSETQ. There are 16 residues in the CDR3. V lost 0 bases, J lost 9 bases, and 16 bases lay in between. In DNA form, the CDR3 reads TGCGCCAGCAGCTTGGAGATTTCGGGGTCTGGTTCACCCCTCCACTTT. Protein: CASSLEISGSGSPLHF.

This rearrangement joins TRBV7-2 to TRBJ2-5; 8 bases are shared with TRBD2. Trimming cost V 4 bases and J 5 bases; bases outside gene matches: 6. Per germline, CDR1 SGHTA and CDR2 FQGNSA. The CDR3 spans 14 residues. This chain's CDR3 is CASSSSGGRETQYF. CDR3 bases: TGTGCCAGCAGCTCCAGCGGGGGCCGGGAGACCCAGTACTTC. Complete variable domain (other parts from reference TRBV7-2 and TRBJ2-5): GAGVSQSPSNKVTEKGKDVELRCDPISGHTALYWYRQSLGQGLEFLIYFQGNSAPDKSGLPSDRFSAERTGGSVSTLTIQRTQQEDSAVYLCASSSSGGRETQYFGPGTRLLVL.

This clone was recorded a few times. The rearrangement joins TRBV4-2 to TRBJ1-3, with a possible D match to TRBD1 (5 bases). Trimming took off 1 base at V and 9 bases at J, with 10 bases between the two ends. The CDR3 consists of 13 residues. The germline V gene has CDR1 LGHNA and CDR2 YNFKEQ. The CDR3 DNA is TGTGCCAGCAGCCAAGGGGTAGGGGCCACCATATATTTT. It is translated as CASSQGVGATIYF.

The count of this clone is one. The chain carries TRBV30 and TRBJ1-2; D not certain. The germline CDR1 and CDR2 sequences are GTSNPN and SVGIG (reference sequence). Trimming took 3 bases from V and 4 from J, leaving 9 bases between them. This CDR3 comprises 12 residues. CDR3 loop: CAWSPGSYGYTF. As DNA, the CDR3 is TGTGCCTGGAGCCCGGGATCCTATGGCTACACCTTC.

The chain carries TRBV5-1 and TRBJ1-2; TRBD1 matches at 7 bases. This CDR3 has 14 amino acids. J gave up 10 bases and V 4 bases, and 13 bases lay outside the gene matches. The V gene's germline CDR1 is SGHRS and CDR2 YFSETQ. CDR3 region: CASSHQGVPIDYTF. CDR3 sequence (DNA): TGCGCCAGCAGCCATCAGGGGGTTCCTATAGACTACACCTTC.

V is TRBV4-2 and J is TRBJ2-3; no firm D call. With 1 base removed from V and 0 bases from J, the gap between germline ends came to 8 bases. The CDR3 length is 15 residues. CDR1 LGHNA and CDR2 YNFKEQ come from the germline V gene. This chain's CDR3 is CASSQVTGSTDTQYF. CDR3 DNA: TGTGCCAGCAGCCAAGTGACTGGCAGCACAGATACGCAGTATTTT.

The DNA for the CDR3 is TGTGCCAGCAACCCCACGACAGGGAGGCAAGAGACCCAGTACTTC. Amino acids: CASNPTTGRQETQYF. J is TRBJ2-5 and V is TRBV2; TRBD1 is a possible D gene (7 bases). The CDR3 is 15 amino acids. The V and J ends lost 7 bases and 2 bases respectively, with 17 bases between them. Germline loops: CDR1 SNHLY, CDR2 FYNNEI.

J is TRBJ2-3 and V is TRBV7-8; D remains ambiguous. This CDR3 spans 14 amino acids. Trimming stripped 10 bases from V and 1 base from J, with 15 bases between. The germline V gene has CDR1 SGHVS and CDR2 FQNEAQ. DNA of the CDR3: TGTGCCACCAAGTTTGGCCGGGGCACAGATACGCAGTATTTT. The encoded protein is CATKFGRGTDTQYF.

CDR3 in DNA: TGTGCCAGCAGCTTGGTGGCAGACGCCTTAGGAGGGGACTATGGCTACACCTTC. It encodes CASSLVADALGGDYGYTF. V usage is TRBV5-6 and J usage is TRBJ1-2, with D tentatively TRBD1 (5 bases). Deletions cut 0 bases from V and 3 bases from J, with 21 bases between. There are 18 residues in the CDR3. Germline V gives CDR1 SGHDT, CDR2 YYEEEE.

The chain links TRBV2 to TRBJ1-5; D call uncertain. Germline-derived CDR1 and CDR2 are SNHLY and FYNNEI. V was shortened by 2 bases and J by 4 bases, with 12 bases between the two germline ends. This CDR3 comprises 15 residues. The CDR3 DNA follows: TGTGCCAGCAGTGAACCGGACTACGGTAATCAGCCCCAGCATTTT. Translating it yields CASSEPDYGNQPQHF.

This clone was observed a single time. The genes are TRBV29-1 and TRBJ2-2; D is perhaps TRBD2 (6 bases). V shed 4 bases and J shed 5 bases, with 20 bases lying between them. Germline CDR1 SQVTM, CDR2 ANQGSEA. The CDR3 loop spans 16 amino acids. The CDR3 protein is CSVVIGGKPWTGELFF. In nucleotides, the CDR3 is TGCAGCGTTGTGATTGGCGGGAAGCCTTGGACCGGGGAGCTGTTTTTT.

The CDR3 here is CASSLLLQGAGVRLPSPEAFF. The CDR3 DNA reads as TGTGCCAGCAGCTTACTATTACAGGGGGCGGGAGTTCGGCTCCCATCACCCGAGGCTTTCTTT. The chain employs TRBV7-6 and TRBJ1-1; TRBD1 matches at 9 bases. This CDR3 is built from 21 residues. In germline, CDR1 is SGHVS, CDR2 FNYEAQ. The V gene end was trimmed by 2 bases and the J gene end by 11 bases; junction bases not matched to a gene: 30.

This chain connects TRBV27 to TRBJ1-2, with 8 bases aligning to TRBD1. The CDR3 consists of 13 residues. Germline CDR1 MNHEY, CDR2 SMNVEV (reference sequence). J was trimmed by 8 bases and V by 2 bases; bases with no gene match: 4. CDR3: CASSLGQGLGYTF. In DNA, the CDR3 is TGTGCCAGCAGTTTAGGACAGGGTTTAGGCTACACCTTC.

V and J are TRBV5-6 and TRBJ1-6, with a possible D match to TRBD1 (6 bases). V shed 2 bases and J shed 4 bases, with 10 bases lying between them. The CDR3 has 15 residues. Germline V lookup: CDR1 SGHDT, CDR2 YYEEEE. CDR3 nucleotides: TGTGCCAGCAGCTTCGGGGGGCCTTATAATTCACCCCTCCACTTT. This translates into CASSFGGPYNSPLHF.

This clone was found once. V is TRBV7-3 and J is TRBJ2-1; D not certain. Germline CDR1 reads SGHTA; CDR2 reads FQGTGA. Trimming pared 0 bases from V and 4 bases from J, leaving 7 bases between. The CDR3 length is 14 residues. The CDR3 DNA follows: TGTGCCAGCAGCTTAACTGGCCCTTACAATGAGCAGTTCTTC. It is translated as CASSLTGPYNEQFF.

The chain carries TRBV5-6 and TRBJ1-3; 10 positions match TRBD1. J was trimmed by 6 bases and V by 1 base; bases with no gene match: 7. The CDR3 totals 16 residues. Germline CDR1 is SGHDT and CDR2 is YYEEEE. The CDR3 region is CASSLYGTGVPNTIYF. DNA of the CDR3: TGTGCCAGCAGCTTGTACGGGACAGGGGTTCCAAACACCATATATTTT.

This CDR3 is CASSVAGDAYNEQFF. The CDR3 DNA reads TGTGCCAGCAGCGTAGCAGGGGATGCCTACAATGAGCAGTTCTTC. The rearrangement links TRBV9 to TRBJ2-1; D is perhaps TRBD1 (6 bases). V dropped 0 bases and J dropped 2 bases, with 9 bases sitting between them. The CDR3 is 15 amino acids. Germline V gene sequence: CDR1 SGDLS, CDR2 YYNGEE.

The V gene is TRBV7-2, the J gene TRBJ2-1; tentative D call: TRBD2 (6 bases). Trimming took 1 base from V and 10 from J, leaving 11 bases between them. The CDR3 contains 13 residues. Germline-derived CDR1 and CDR2 are SGHTA and FQGNSA. DNA of the CDR3: TGTGCCAGCAGCTTAGTTAGAACTAGCGAGCAGTTCTTC. Translating it yields CASSLVRTSEQFF.

This clone was seen only once. The CDR3 here is CASSPTRETEAFF. DNA for the CDR3: TGTGCCAGCAGCCCGACGAGGGAGACTGAAGCTTTCTTT. V and J are TRBV6-1 and TRBJ1-1; the D is unclear. V lost 6 bases to trimming and J lost 5 bases, with 13 bases between them. The CDR3 runs 13 residues. Germline CDR1 is MNHNS and CDR2 is SASEGT.

This chain connects TRBV6-5 to TRBJ2-7, with D uncertain. Trimming removed 1 base from V and 1 base from J, with 8 bases in between. This CDR3 region has 14 residues. Germline loops: CDR1 MNHEY, CDR2 SVGAGI. CDR3 nucleotide sequence: TGTGCCAGCAGTTACTTCCAGGTTTCCTACGAGCAGTACTTC. It encodes CASSYFQVSYEQYF.

V is TRBV5-4 and J is TRBJ2-7; TRBD2 is a possible D gene (5 bases). The CDR3 length is 14 residues. V was clipped by 2 bases and J by 2 bases, with 11 bases between them. Looked up from germline, CDR1 is SGHNT and CDR2 is YYREEE (reference sequence). The CDR3 loop reads CASSFGLITYEQYF. The DNA for the CDR3 is TGTGCCAGCAGCTTCGGACTCATTACCTACGAGCAGTACTTC.

The rearrangement uses TRBV7-9 and TRBJ2-1; maybe TRBD2 (6 bases). Germline assignment: CDR1 SEHNR and CDR2 FQNEAQ (reference sequence). The CDR3 runs to 15 residues. V gave up 3 bases and J gave up 5 bases, with 14 bases separating them. CDR3 sequence: CASSFFAGSDNEQFF. CDR3 nucleotide sequence: TGTGCCAGCAGCTTCTTTGCCGGGAGTGACAATGAGCAGTTCTTC. The full variable domain, completed using reference TRBV7-9 and TRBJ2-1, is DTGVSQNPRHKITKRGQNVTFRCDPISEHNRLYWYRQTLGQGPEFLTYFQNEAQLEKSRLLSDRFSAERPKGSFSTLEIQRTEQGDSAMYLCASSFFAGSDNEQFFGPGTRLTVL.

This clone has more than one count but fewer than ten. The chain has TRBV9 and TRBJ2-1; D may be TRBD1 (5 bases). Deletions cut 3 bases from V and 4 bases from J, with 11 bases between. The CDR3 has 14 amino acids. Germline CDR1 is SGDLS and CDR2 is YYNGEE. The CDR3, as DNA: TGTGCCAGCAGCGCCGCAGGGTATTACAATGAGCAGTTCTTC. It specifies CASSAAGYYNEQFF.

The gene calls are TRBV29-1 and TRBJ2-1, with 11 bases identical to TRBD1. CDR1 and CDR2 (germline): SQVTM, ANQGSEA. The CDR3 is made up of 14 amino acids. Trimming removed 7 bases from V and 5 bases from J; junction bases left unmatched: 7. CDR3 sequence (DNA): TGCAGCGGAAAGGACAGGGGGCGTCACAATGAGCAGTTCTTC. It specifies CSGKDRGRHNEQFF.

This clone was observed a few times. The chain carries TRBV4-1 and TRBJ1-1; TRBD1 is a possible D gene (6 bases). Germline CDR1 is MGHRA and CDR2 is YSYEKL. The CDR3 runs 13 residues. The ends were cut back, 4 bases at V and 1 base at J, with 7 bases in the middle. CDR3 in amino acids: CASSRGQNTEAFF. CDR3 bases: TGCGCCAGCAGCCGGGGGCAGAACACTGAAGCTTTCTTT.

This clone was counted only a few times. The chain employs TRBV15 and TRBJ1-4, with a possible D match to TRBD1 (5 bases). CDR3 length: 15 amino acids. Trimming shortened V by 0 bases and J by 3 bases, and 8 bases separated the two germline ends. Germline loops: CDR1 LNHNV, CDR2 YYDKDF (reference sequence). CDR3 nucleotide sequence: TGTGCCACCAGCAGAGATGGAGGGGCTAATGAAAAACTGTTTTTT. Translating gives CATSRDGGANEKLFF.

The rearrangement links TRBV5-6 to TRBJ1-5, with D tentatively TRBD1 (5 bases). The CDR3 has 19 amino acids. Trimming took 0 bases from V and 0 from J, leaving 19 bases between them. Looked up from germline, CDR1 is SGHDT and CDR2 is YYEEEE. The CDR3 protein is CASSLEGTDRLYSNQPQHF. The DNA of the CDR3 is TGTGCCAGCAGCTTGGAGGGGACTGACAGACTATATAGCAATCAGCCCCAGCATTTT.